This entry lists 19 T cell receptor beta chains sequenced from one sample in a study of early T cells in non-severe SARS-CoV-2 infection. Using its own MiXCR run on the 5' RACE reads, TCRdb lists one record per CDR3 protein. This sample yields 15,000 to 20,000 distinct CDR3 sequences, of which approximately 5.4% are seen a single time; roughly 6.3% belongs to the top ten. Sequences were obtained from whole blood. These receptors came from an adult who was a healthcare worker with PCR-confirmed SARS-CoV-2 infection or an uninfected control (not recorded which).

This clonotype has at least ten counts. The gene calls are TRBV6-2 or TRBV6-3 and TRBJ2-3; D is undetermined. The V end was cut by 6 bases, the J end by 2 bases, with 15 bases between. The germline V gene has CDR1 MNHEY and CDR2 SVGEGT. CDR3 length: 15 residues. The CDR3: CASRDTALDTDTQYF. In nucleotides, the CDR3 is TGTGCCAGCAGAGACACCGCTCTTGACACAGATACGCAGTATTTT.

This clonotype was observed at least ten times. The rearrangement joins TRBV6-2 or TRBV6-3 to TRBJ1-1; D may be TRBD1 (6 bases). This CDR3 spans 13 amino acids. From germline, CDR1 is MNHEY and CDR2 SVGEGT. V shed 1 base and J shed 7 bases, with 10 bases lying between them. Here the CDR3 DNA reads TGTGCCAGCAGTTACTACAGGGAAAGTGAAGCTTTCTTT. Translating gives CASSYYRESEAFF.

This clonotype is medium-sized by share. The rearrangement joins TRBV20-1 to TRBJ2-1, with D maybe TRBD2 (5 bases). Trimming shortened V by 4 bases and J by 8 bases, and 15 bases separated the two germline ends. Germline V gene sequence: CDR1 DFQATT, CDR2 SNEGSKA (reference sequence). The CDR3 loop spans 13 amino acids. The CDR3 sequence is CSAIATSRHEQFF. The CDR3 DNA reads TGCAGTGCTATCGCCACTAGTCGCCATGAGCAGTTCTTC.

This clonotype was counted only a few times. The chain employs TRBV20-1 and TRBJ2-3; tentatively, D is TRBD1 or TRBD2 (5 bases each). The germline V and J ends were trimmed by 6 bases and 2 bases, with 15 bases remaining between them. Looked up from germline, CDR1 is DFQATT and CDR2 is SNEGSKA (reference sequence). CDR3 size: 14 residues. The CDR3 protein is CSALTGTFTDTQYF. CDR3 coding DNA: TGCAGTGCGTTGACCGGGACGTTCACAGATACGCAGTATTTT.

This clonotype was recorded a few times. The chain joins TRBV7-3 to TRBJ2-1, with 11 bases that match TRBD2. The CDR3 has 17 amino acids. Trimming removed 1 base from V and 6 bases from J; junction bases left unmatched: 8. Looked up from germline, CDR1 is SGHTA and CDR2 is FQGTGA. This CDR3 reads CASSLMVVTSGINEQFF. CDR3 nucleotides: TGTGCCAGCAGCTTAATGGTAGTGACTAGCGGGATCAATGAGCAGTTCTTC.

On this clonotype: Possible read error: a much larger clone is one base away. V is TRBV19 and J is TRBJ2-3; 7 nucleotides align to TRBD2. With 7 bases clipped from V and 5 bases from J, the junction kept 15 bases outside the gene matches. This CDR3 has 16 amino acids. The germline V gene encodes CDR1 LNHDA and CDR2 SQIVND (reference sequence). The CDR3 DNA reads TGTGCCAGTAAGTCCACCCCAGCGGGAAGGAAAGATACGCAGTATTTT. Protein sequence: CASKSTPAGRKDTQYF.

CDR3 DNA sequence: TGCAGTGCTAGAGACACCCACTCCTACGAGCAGTACTTC. The encoded protein is CSARDTHSYEQYF. V usage is TRBV20-1 and J usage is TRBJ2-7; D is unresolved. Germline V gene sequence: CDR1 DFQATT, CDR2 SNEGSKA (reference sequence). The CDR3 contains 13 residues. The germline V and J ends were trimmed by 0 bases and 0 bases, with 6 bases remaining between them.

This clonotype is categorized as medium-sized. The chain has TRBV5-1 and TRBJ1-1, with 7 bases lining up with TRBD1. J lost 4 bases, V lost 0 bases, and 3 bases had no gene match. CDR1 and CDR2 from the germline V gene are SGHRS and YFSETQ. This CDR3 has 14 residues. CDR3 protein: CASSLGQGGTEAFF. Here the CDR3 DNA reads TGCGCCAGCAGCTTGGGACAGGGAGGCACTGAAGCTTTCTTT.

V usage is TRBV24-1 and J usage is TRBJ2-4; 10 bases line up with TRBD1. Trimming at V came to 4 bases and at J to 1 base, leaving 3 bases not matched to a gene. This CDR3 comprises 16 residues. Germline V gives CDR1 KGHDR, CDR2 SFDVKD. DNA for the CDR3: TGTGCCACCAGTGACCGGACAGGGGGGGCCAAAAACATTCAGTACTTC. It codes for CATSDRTGGAKNIQYF.

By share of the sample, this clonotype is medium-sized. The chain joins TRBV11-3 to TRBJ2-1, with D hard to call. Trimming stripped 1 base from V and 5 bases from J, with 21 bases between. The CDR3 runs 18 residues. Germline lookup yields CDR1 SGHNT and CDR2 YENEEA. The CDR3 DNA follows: TGTGCCAGCAGCTTAGTTCTCCTAGGGCTATTATCGGACAATGAGCAGTTCTTC. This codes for CASSLVLLGLLSDNEQFF.

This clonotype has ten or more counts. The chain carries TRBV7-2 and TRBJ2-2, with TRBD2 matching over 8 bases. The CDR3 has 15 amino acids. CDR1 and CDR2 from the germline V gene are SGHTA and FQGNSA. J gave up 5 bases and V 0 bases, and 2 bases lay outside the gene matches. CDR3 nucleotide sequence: TGTGCCAGCAGCTTAGCCGGGAGGGGTACCGGGGAGCTGTTTTTT. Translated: CASSLAGRGTGELFF. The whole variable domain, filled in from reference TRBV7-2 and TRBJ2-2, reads GAGVSQSPSNKVTEKGKDVELRCDPISGHTALYWYRQSLGQGLEFLIYFQGNSAPDKSGLPSDRFSAERTGGSVSTLTIQRTQQEDSAVYLCASSLAGRGTGELFFGEGSRLTVL.

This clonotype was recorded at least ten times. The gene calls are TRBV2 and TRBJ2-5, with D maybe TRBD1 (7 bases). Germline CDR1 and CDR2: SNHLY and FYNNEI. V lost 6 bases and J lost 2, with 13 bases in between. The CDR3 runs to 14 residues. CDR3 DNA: TGTGCCAGCAGCCTACAGGGGAGGCAAGAGACCCAGTACTTC. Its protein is CASSLQGRQETQYF.

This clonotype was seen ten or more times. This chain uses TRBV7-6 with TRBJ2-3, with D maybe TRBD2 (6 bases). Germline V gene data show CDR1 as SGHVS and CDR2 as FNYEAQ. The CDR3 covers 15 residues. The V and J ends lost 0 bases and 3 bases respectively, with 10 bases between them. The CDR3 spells CASSLAVGGTDTQYF. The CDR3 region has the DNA TGTGCCAGCAGCTTAGCGGTAGGAGGGACAGATACGCAGTATTTT.

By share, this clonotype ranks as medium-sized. The CDR3 here is CSVATSGGKNIQYF. Here the CDR3 DNA reads TGCAGCGTTGCGACTAGCGGTGGCAAAAACATTCAGTACTTC. V gene TRBV29-1 combines with J gene TRBJ2-4; 9 nucleotides agree with TRBD2. Trimming removed 4 bases from V and 3 bases from J; junction bases left unmatched: 4. CDR3 length equals 14 residues. CDR1 SQVTM and CDR2 ANQGSEA come from the germline V gene.

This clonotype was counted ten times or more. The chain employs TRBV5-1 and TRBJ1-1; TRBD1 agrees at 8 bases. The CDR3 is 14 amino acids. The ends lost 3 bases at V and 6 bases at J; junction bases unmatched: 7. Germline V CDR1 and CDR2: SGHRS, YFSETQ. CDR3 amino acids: CASSSDRAGSEAFF. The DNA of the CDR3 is TGCGCCAGCAGCTCGGACAGGGCGGGATCTGAAGCTTTCTTT.

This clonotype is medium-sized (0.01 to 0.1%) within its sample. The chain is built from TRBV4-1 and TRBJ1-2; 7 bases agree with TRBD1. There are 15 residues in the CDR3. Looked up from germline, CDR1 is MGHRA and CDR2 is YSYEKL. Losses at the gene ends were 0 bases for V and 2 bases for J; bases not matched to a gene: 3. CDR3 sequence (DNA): TGCGCCAGCAGCCAAGATCCAGGGGGAAACTATGGCTACACCTTC. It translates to CASSQDPGGNYGYTF.

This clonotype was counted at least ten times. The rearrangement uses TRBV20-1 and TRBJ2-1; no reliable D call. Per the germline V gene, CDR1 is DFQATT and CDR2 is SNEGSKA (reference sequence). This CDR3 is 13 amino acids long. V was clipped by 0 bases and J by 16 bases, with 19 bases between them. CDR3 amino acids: CSARDFVARTRFF. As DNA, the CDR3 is TGCAGTGCTAGAGATTTTGTGGCTAGGACCCGTTTCTTC.

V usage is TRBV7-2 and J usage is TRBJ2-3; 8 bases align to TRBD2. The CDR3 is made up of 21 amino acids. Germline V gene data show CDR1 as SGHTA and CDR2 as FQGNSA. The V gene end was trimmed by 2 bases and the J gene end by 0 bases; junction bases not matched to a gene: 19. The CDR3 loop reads CASSLPRKPASGSLSTDTQYF. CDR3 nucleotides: TGTGCCAGCAGCTTACCTCGCAAGCCCGCTAGCGGGTCCCTTAGCACAGATACGCAGTATTTT.

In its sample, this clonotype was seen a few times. The CDR3 loop is CASSLGERMNTEAFF. The CDR3 nucleotides are TGTGCCAGCAGTTTAGGGGAGAGGATGAACACTGAAGCTTTCTTT. The chain uses TRBV12-3 or TRBV12-4 and TRBJ1-1, with D uncertain. This CDR3 is built from 15 residues. With 1 base removed from V and 0 bases from J, the gap between germline ends came to 9 bases.